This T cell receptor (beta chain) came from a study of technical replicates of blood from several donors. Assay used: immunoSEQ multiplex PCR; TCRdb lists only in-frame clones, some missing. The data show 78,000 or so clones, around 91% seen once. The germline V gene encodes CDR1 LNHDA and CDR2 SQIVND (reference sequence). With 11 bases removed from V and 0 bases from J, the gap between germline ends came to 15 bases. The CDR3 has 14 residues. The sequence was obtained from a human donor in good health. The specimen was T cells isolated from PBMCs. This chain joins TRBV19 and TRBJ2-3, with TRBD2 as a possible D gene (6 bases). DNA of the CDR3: TGTGCCTCGCGGGGCGGGTCTAGCACAGATACGCAGTATTTT. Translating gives CASRGGSSTDTQYF.